Reported below is one TCR beta chain. Mismatch with germline at one junction end may stem from a read error. The entry originates in a study of OX40 agonist ivuxolimab in advanced cancers. The investigators sampled blood at baseline, at cycle 4 day 1, and at cycle 7 day 1. The assay was immunoSEQ multiplex PCR, and TCRdb's table has in-frame clones only and misses some. The sample comprises 25,000 to 35,000 clones, roughly nine tenths of which are singletons, and about 38% rests with the top ten. The CDR3 is 18 amino acids. CDR1 and CDR2 (germline): LNHNV, YYDKDF (reference sequence). This sample comprised CD4+ or CD8+ T cells sorted from blood, obtained in a trial of the OX40 agonist ivuxolimab. This receptor was obtained from an adult with an advanced solid tumor such as melanoma, head and neck, liver or kidney cancer. This sequence joins TRBV15 and TRBJ2-4; D possibly corresponds to TRBD2 (5 bases). In nucleotides, the CDR3 is TGTGCCACCAGCAGGCCGTGGGAAGGGCGAGAGACTAAAAACACTCAGTACTTC. Protein: CATSRPWEGRETKNTQYF.